This is a list of T cell receptor beta chains from one sample in a study of vaccination effects on CD4 cells after COVID-19. Measured with immunoSEQ multiplex PCR; TCRdb has only the in-frame clones, and not every one. Of tens of thousands of clones detected, roughly 74% appear once; the ten largest clones hold under 3%. The antigens these receptors bind are not known. The sequencing here drew on CD4+ T cells from PBMCs cultured without peptide, taken before COVID-19 vaccination. The source is a human donor who received a COVID-19 vaccine. Both conserved end residues are part of each CDR3. The order of the fields is J gene, clone size, V gene, D gene, CDR3 DNA, CDR3 protein. A D gene is named only where the DNA matches it firmly. Where a row states a size, it is once, few, many or the class of an expanded clone; other rows omit it.

j_gene: TRBJ2-4; abundance: .; v_gene: TRBV28; d_gene: TRBD1; CDR3nt: TGTGCCAGCAGCTCCCCAGGACAGGGGGTTGGTGGGGCCATTCAGTACTTC; CDR3aa: CASSSPGQGVGGAIQYF
j_gene: TRBJ2-1; abundance: once; v_gene: TRBV10-1; d_gene: .; CDR3nt: TGCGCCAGCAGTGGACGACCTAGATTGGTTGAGCAGTTCTTC; CDR3aa: CASSGRPRLVEQFF
j_gene: TRBJ2-5; abundance: .; v_gene: TRBV19; d_gene: TRBD2; CDR3nt: TGTGCCAGTAGTATGGGGACTAGTCCGGAGACCCAGTACTTC; CDR3aa: CASSMGTSPETQYF
j_gene: TRBJ1-1; abundance: .; v_gene: TRBV6-1; d_gene: .; CDR3nt: TGTGCCAGCAGTGAAGCCCTGGAGGGCACTGAAGCTTTCTTT; CDR3aa: CASSEALEGTEAFF
j_gene: TRBJ1-4; abundance: few; v_gene: TRBV5-1; d_gene: TRBD1; CDR3nt: TGCGCCAGCAGCTTGGCAGGGGGAGAGGAAAAACTGTTTTTT; CDR3aa: CASSLAGGEEKLFF
j_gene: TRBJ1-5; abundance: few; v_gene: TRBV18; d_gene: .; CDR3nt: TGTGCCAGCTCACTCCAGGGCAATCAGCCCCAGCATTTT; CDR3aa: CASSLQGNQPQHF
j_gene: TRBJ2-5; abundance: .; v_gene: TRBV7-8; d_gene: TRBD2; CDR3nt: TGTGCCAGCAGCTTAACTAGCGGGGGGGCGTTAGAGACCCAGTACTTC; CDR3aa: CASSLTSGGALETQYF
j_gene: TRBJ1-1; abundance: .; v_gene: TRBV27; d_gene: TRBD1; CDR3nt: TGTGCCAGCAGTTTGGGGACTGGAGGGGGCCGGGTCACTGAAGCTTTCTTT; CDR3aa: CASSLGTGGGRVTEAFF
j_gene: TRBJ1-2; abundance: few; v_gene: TRBV5-4; d_gene: TRBD1; CDR3nt: TGTGCCAGCAGCACGGACAGGGACTATGGCTACACCTTC; CDR3aa: CASSTDRDYGYTF
j_gene: TRBJ2-2; abundance: once; v_gene: TRBV5-4; d_gene: .; CDR3nt: TGTGCCAGCAGCTCCAATACATACACAATTTCGAACACCGGGGAGCTGTTTTTT; CDR3aa: CASSSNTYTISNTGELFF
j_gene: TRBJ1-6; abundance: .; v_gene: TRBV7-2; d_gene: TRBD1; CDR3nt: TGTGCCAGCAGCTTAGTTGAGAACAGGGGGAATAATTCACCCCTCCACTTT; CDR3aa: CASSLVENRGNNSPLHF
j_gene: TRBJ1-6; abundance: once; v_gene: TRBV19; d_gene: .; CDR3nt: TGTGCCAGTAGTTGGGGGCAGAATAATTCACCCCTCCACTTT; CDR3aa: CASSWGQNNSPLHF
j_gene: TRBJ2-7; abundance: .; v_gene: TRBV24-1; d_gene: TRBD1; CDR3nt: TGTGCCACCAGTGACCCGGGACAGGGGGCAGGGGAGCAGTACTTC; CDR3aa: CATSDPGQGAGEQYF
j_gene: TRBJ2-3; abundance: .; v_gene: TRBV1; d_gene: .; CDR3nt: TGCACCAGCAGCGCGACTAGCGGAGGCACAGATACGCAGTATTTT; CDR3aa: CTSSATSGGTDTQYF
j_gene: TRBJ1-1; abundance: .; v_gene: TRBV12-2; d_gene: .; CDR3nt: TGTGCAAGTCGCCCAGACAGGAAAGGGATGAACACTGAAGCTTTCTTT; CDR3aa: CASRPDRKGMNTEAFF
j_gene: TRBJ1-5; abundance: .; v_gene: TRBV9; d_gene: .; CDR3nt: TGTGCCAGCAGCGTCTCAGGGGAAAGCAATCAGCCCCAGCATTTT; CDR3aa: CASSVSGESNQPQHF
j_gene: TRBJ2-3; abundance: .; v_gene: TRBV7-3; d_gene: .; CDR3nt: TGTGCCAGCAGCTTAAGGGGGGCCAGCACAGATACGCAGTATTTT; CDR3aa: CASSLRGASTDTQYF
j_gene: TRBJ1-2; abundance: .; v_gene: TRBV4-1; d_gene: TRBD1; CDR3nt: TGCGCCAGCAGCCAAGTCAATTCAGGGGGTGGCTACACCTTC; CDR3aa: CASSQVNSGGGYTF
j_gene: TRBJ1-2; abundance: .; v_gene: TRBV7-9; d_gene: .; CDR3nt: TGTGCCAGCAGCTTAGGGCCGGCAGGTGGTGGTGGGACGAACTATGGCTACACCTTC; CDR3aa: CASSLGPAGGGGTNYGYTF
j_gene: TRBJ1-1; abundance: few; v_gene: TRBV29-1; d_gene: TRBD1; CDR3nt: TGCAGCGTTAATCGACAGGGACCGAACACTGAAGCTTTCTTT; CDR3aa: CSVNRQGPNTEAFF
j_gene: TRBJ1-1; abundance: few; v_gene: TRBV7-2; d_gene: .; CDR3nt: TGTGCCAGCAGCCCCTCCGGGGGGCGAACTGAAGCTTTCTTT; CDR3aa: CASSPSGGRTEAFF
j_gene: TRBJ2-5; abundance: .; v_gene: TRBV15; d_gene: .; CDR3nt: TGTGCCACCAGCAGGGACCTGCAGGGTTTCCAAGAGACCCAGTACTTC; CDR3aa: CATSRDLQGFQETQYF
j_gene: TRBJ2-2; abundance: .; v_gene: TRBV7-2; d_gene: .; CDR3nt: TGTGCCAGCAGTCTTACTAGGGGGTACACCGGGGAGCTGTTTTTT; CDR3aa: CASSLTRGYTGELFF
j_gene: TRBJ1-3; abundance: once; v_gene: TRBV9; d_gene: .; CDR3nt: TGTGCCAGCCCCCAAAGAGGGACGGCACACTATAACTCTGGAAACACCATATATTTT; CDR3aa: CASPQRGTAHYNSGNTIYF